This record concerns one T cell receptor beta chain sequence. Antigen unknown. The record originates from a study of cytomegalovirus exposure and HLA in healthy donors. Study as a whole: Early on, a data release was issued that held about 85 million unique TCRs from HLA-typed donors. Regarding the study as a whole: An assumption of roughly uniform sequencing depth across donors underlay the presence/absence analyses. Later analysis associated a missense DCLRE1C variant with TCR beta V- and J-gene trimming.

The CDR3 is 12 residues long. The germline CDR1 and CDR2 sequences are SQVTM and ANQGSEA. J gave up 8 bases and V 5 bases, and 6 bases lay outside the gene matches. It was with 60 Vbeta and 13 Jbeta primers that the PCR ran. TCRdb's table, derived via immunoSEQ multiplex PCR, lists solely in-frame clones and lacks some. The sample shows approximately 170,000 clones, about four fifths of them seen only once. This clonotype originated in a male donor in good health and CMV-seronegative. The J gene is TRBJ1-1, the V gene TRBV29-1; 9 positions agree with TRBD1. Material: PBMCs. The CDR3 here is CSVLDRGSEAFF. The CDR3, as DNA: TGCAGCGTTTTAGACAGGGGGTCGGAAGCTTTCTTT.